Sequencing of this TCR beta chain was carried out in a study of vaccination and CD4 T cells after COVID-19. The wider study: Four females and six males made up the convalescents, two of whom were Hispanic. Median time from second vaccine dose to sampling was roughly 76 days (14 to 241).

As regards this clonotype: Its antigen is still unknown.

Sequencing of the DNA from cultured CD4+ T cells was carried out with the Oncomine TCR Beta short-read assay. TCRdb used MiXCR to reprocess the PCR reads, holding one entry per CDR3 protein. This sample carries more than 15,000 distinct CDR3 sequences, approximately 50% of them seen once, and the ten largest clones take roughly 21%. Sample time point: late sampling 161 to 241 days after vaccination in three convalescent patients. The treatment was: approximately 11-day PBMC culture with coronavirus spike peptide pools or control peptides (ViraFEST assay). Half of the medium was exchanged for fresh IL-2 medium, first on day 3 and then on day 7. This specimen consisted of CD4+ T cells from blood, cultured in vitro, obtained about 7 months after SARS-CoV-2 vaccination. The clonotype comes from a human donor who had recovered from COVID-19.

For the CDR3, the DNA is TGTGCCAGCAGATCACTCGACAGGGGGCTCGATCAGCCCCAGCATTTT. It codes for CASRSLDRGLDQPQHF. The chain couples TRBV6-5 to TRBJ1-5; 10 nucleotides match TRBD1. The CDR3 spans 16 residues. CDR1 and CDR2 (germline): MNHEY, SVGAGI. Trimming at V came to 6 bases and at J to 5 bases, leaving 10 bases not matched to a gene.